This passage covers 32 T cell receptor beta chains from one sample sequenced in a study of T cell repertoires in cytomegalovirus infection. No antigen is known for these receptors. TCRdb redid the calling of the reads with MiXCR, one entry per CDR3 protein. The data show approximately 110,000 distinct CDR3 sequences, with around 32% seen just once and roughly three fifths held by the top ten. Here the sequenced sample was CD8+ T cells from cultured PBMCs, taken from culture after CMV antigen stimulation. The receptor set was obtained from a human donor in good health (CMV status not recorded). Some clones in this sample may be carry-over from other donors' samples.

This clonotype was detected only a few times. The V call is TRBV12-3 or TRBV12-4, the J call TRBJ1-6; tentatively, D is TRBD1 (6 bases). The CDR3 runs 14 residues. The V end lost 6 bases, the J end lost 5 bases, and 11 bases lay between the germline ends. CDR3 sequence: CASRPGGDNSPLHF. In DNA, the CDR3 is TGTGCCAGCAGACCGGGGGGCGATAATTCACCCCTCCACTTT.

This chain joins TRBV6-1 and TRBJ2-3; perhaps TRBD2 as D (5 bases). CDR1 and CDR2 from the germline V gene are MNHNS and SASEGT. Trimming cost V 7 bases and J 6 bases, with 11 bases left between them. The CDR3 runs to 12 residues. The CDR3 loop is CASTQSGDTQYF. The CDR3 nucleotides read TGTGCCAGCACCCAATCGGGGGATACGCAGTATTTT.

The rearrangement links TRBV7-6 to TRBJ2-7; perhaps TRBD1 as D (5 bases). From germline, CDR1 is SGHVS and CDR2 FNYEAQ. V was cut by 5 bases and J by 2 bases, with 13 bases left in between. This CDR3 comprises 14 residues. CDR3 coding DNA: TGTGCCAGCAGCGCACGACAGAACACCTACGAGCAGTACTTC. Translation: CASSARQNTYEQYF.

The sample holds many counts of this clonotype. The chain recombines TRBV6-4 with TRBJ2-5; possibly TRBD2 for D (6 bases). The V end lost 5 bases, the J end lost 2 bases, and 15 bases lay between the germline ends. Germline lookup yields CDR1 MRHNA and CDR2 SNTAGT. This CDR3 has 15 residues. The CDR3 nucleotides are TGTGCCAGCAGTCCGCGAGCGGGTGTACAAGAGACCCAGTACTTC. It yields the protein CASSPRAGVQETQYF.

This sequence joins TRBV29-1 and TRBJ1-2, with unresolved D. Trimming removed 2 bases from V and 0 bases from J, with 7 bases in between. The CDR3 is 13 residues long. Per the germline V gene, CDR1 is SQVTM and CDR2 is ANQGSEA. The CDR3 here is CSVETRTNYGYTF. The CDR3 region has the DNA TGCAGCGTTGAAACGAGAACTAACTATGGCTACACCTTC.

This chain connects TRBV28 to TRBJ2-3; the D gene is possibly TRBD2 (6 bases). There are 14 residues in the CDR3. Trimming pared 7 bases from V and 5 bases from J, leaving 16 bases between. Germline CDR1 reads MDHEN; CDR2 reads SYDVKM. CDR3 nucleotides: TGTGCCAGCACTCACTCGGGGGAGTTAGATACGCAGTATTTT. Amino acids: CASTHSGELDTQYF.

V usage is TRBV6-2 or TRBV6-3 and J usage is TRBJ2-7, with D hard to call. The CDR3 sequence is 14 residues long. Looked up from germline, CDR1 is MNHEY and CDR2 is SVGEGT. V lost 2 bases and J lost 1, with 9 bases in between. CDR3 amino acids: CASSYASGSYEQYF. CDR3 nucleotides: TGTGCCAGCAGTTACGCCTCTGGGTCCTACGAGCAGTACTTC.

This clonotype was observed a handful of times. The V gene is TRBV4-3, the J gene TRBJ1-2; D call uncertain. The germline gives CDR1 LGHNA, CDR2 YSLEER. V gave up 1 base and J gave up 3 bases, with 12 bases separating them. The CDR3 spans 15 residues. This CDR3 reads CASSQAARPDYGYTF. CDR3 sequence (DNA): TGCGCCAGCAGCCAAGCCGCGAGGCCGGACTATGGCTACACCTTC.

The rearrangement links TRBV18 to TRBJ1-2; 8 positions agree with TRBD1. Germline values: CDR1 KGHSH, CDR2 LQKENI. This CDR3 contains 14 residues. Trimming removed 3 bases from V and 8 bases from J; junction bases left unmatched: 8. The DNA for the CDR3 is TGTGCCAGCTCACCGGACAGGGCGGAGAAGGGCTACACCTTC. This encodes CASSPDRAEKGYTF.

This clonotype has a count of ten or more. V gene TRBV7-9 combines with J gene TRBJ2-5; D unresolved. CDR1 is SEHNR, CDR2 FQNEAQ, per germline (reference sequence). V shed 5 bases and J shed 4 bases, with 11 bases lying between them. The CDR3 runs 13 residues. The CDR3 DNA sequence: TGTGCCAGCAGCCCAAAAGGGCCAGAGACCCAGTACTTC. It specifies CASSPKGPETQYF.

This clonotype was seen many times. This chain joins TRBV7-2 and TRBJ2-3; 8 positions match TRBD2. CDR1 and CDR2 from the germline V gene are SGHTA and FQGNSA. V shed 2 bases and J 2 bases; nucleotides not matched to a gene: 3. CDR3 size: 15 residues. CDR3 bases: TGTGCCAGCAGCTTACTCGGGGGGGCCACAGATACGCAGTATTTT. Translated: CASSLLGGATDTQYF.

The V and J genes are TRBV9 and TRBJ1-4; TRBD1 is a possible D gene (5 bases). There are 17 residues in the CDR3. The germline V and J ends were trimmed by 0 bases and 4 bases, with 16 bases remaining between them. Germline values: CDR1 SGDLS, CDR2 YYNGEE. The CDR3 bases are TGTGCCAGCAGCGTAGACGGGGCGGGGGTGGATAATGAAAAACTGTTTTTT. The encoded protein is CASSVDGAGVDNEKLFF.

In its sample, this clonotype was seen a few times. The chain has TRBV7-9 and TRBJ2-7, with D maybe TRBD2 (6 bases). Germline-derived CDR1 and CDR2 are SEHNR and FQNEAQ (reference sequence). This CDR3 is built from 14 residues. V was shortened by 4 bases and J by 2 bases, with 12 bases between the two germline ends. CDR3 DNA: TGTGCCAGCAGCTCCTTAGGAGGGGCCTACGAGCAGTACTTC. Residues: CASSSLGGAYEQYF.

V gene TRBV19 combines with J gene TRBJ1-1; TRBD1 matches 7 bases. J was trimmed by 3 bases and V by 5 bases; bases with no gene match: 6. The CDR3 covers 14 residues. The germline CDR1 and CDR2 sequences are LNHDA and SQIVND (reference sequence). CDR3 sequence reads: CASSRQGCYTEAFF. CDR3 DNA: TGTGCCAGTAGTCGACAGGGATGCTACACTGAAGCTTTCTTT.

This chain joins TRBV6-1 and TRBJ2-1; TRBD1 matches 7 bases. This CDR3 has 17 amino acids. The junction had 8 bases not matched to a gene; V was cut back by 3 bases and J by 0 bases. The germline V gene has CDR1 MNHNS and CDR2 SASEGT. CDR3 protein: CASSDTGVYSSYNEQFF. For the CDR3, the DNA is TGTGCCAGCAGTGATACAGGGGTTTACAGCTCCTACAATGAGCAGTTCTTC.

Only a few counts were recorded for this clonotype. The chain couples TRBV7-6 to TRBJ1-2; D remains ambiguous. The CDR3 is 15 amino acids. Germline V lookup: CDR1 SGHVS, CDR2 FNYEAQ. Trimming pared 1 base from V and 2 bases from J, leaving 11 bases between. The CDR3 here is CASSLGGKTNYGYTF. CDR3 in DNA: TGTGCCAGCAGCTTAGGTGGAAAGACCAACTATGGCTACACCTTC.

This clonotype showed up just a few times. The V gene is TRBV2, the J gene TRBJ2-3; 7 nucleotides align to TRBD2. Germline V gene data show CDR1 as SNHLY and CDR2 as FYNNEI. The CDR3 totals 16 residues. With 5 bases clipped from V and 2 bases from J, the junction kept 10 bases outside the gene matches. This CDR3 reads CASSWALGGVTDTQYF. Written as DNA, the CDR3 is TGTGCCAGCAGTTGGGCCCTGGGAGGGGTCACAGATACGCAGTATTTT. Combining the CDR3 with reference TRBV2 and TRBJ2-3 gives the whole variable domain EPEVTQTPSHQVTQMGQEVILRCVPISNHLYFYWYRQILGQKVEFLVSFYNNEISEKSEIFDDQFSVERPDGSNFTLKIRSTKLEDSAMYFCASSWALGGVTDTQYFGPGTRLTVL.

The V and J genes are TRBV19 and TRBJ2-1; tentatively, D is TRBD1 or TRBD2 (7 bases each). The CDR3 spans 16 residues. V was shortened by 0 bases and J by 7 bases, with 16 bases between the two germline ends. Germline V gives CDR1 LNHDA, CDR2 SQIVND (reference sequence). CDR3 in DNA: TGTGCCAGTAGTATAGATCAGGGGGGGGGTATGAATGAGCAGTTCTTC. This gives the protein CASSIDQGGGMNEQFF.

This rearrangement joins TRBV4-1 to TRBJ2-3; 11 bases agree with TRBD2. The CDR3 loop spans 20 amino acids. The V gene's germline CDR1 is MGHRA and CDR2 YSYEKL. V lost 1 base and J lost 4; bases outside the gene matches: 16. The CDR3 nucleotides read TGCGCCAGCAGCCAAGCGAGGGTAGCGGGGGGGCCTTGGTACCCAGATACGCAGTATTTT. This gives the protein CASSQARVAGGPWYPDTQYF.

This clonotype was picked up many times. The chain is built from TRBV7-2 and TRBJ2-3; D might be TRBD2 (5 bases). V lost 1 base, J lost 5 bases, and 13 bases lay in between. The CDR3 extends over 15 amino acids. CDR1 SGHTA and CDR2 FQGNSA come from the germline V gene. CDR3 DNA sequence: TGTGCCAGCAGCTTAGACGGGATTAGAGGAGATACGCAGTATTTT. Its translation is CASSLDGIRGDTQYF.

This chain uses TRBV29-1 with TRBJ1-1; the match to TRBD1 covers 11 bases. V shed 1 base and J 5 bases; nucleotides not matched to a gene: 6. Germline values: CDR1 SQVTM, CDR2 ANQGSEA. The CDR3 loop spans 15 amino acids. DNA for the CDR3: TGCAGCGTTGAAGTCGGACAGGGGGCGAGGACTGAAGCTTTCTTT. As protein: CSVEVGQGARTEAFF.

In this sample, this clonotype turned up a few times. The V call is TRBV20-1, the J call TRBJ2-7; 7 bases map to TRBD2. V trimming: 0 bases; J trimming: 0 bases; junction bases outside the gene matches: 11. The CDR3 spans 17 residues. In germline, CDR1 is DFQATT, CDR2 SNEGSKA (reference sequence). This CDR3 reads CSARDRWSSGVSYEQYF. The CDR3 DNA is TGCAGTGCTAGAGATAGGTGGTCGAGCGGGGTCTCCTACGAGCAGTACTTC.

There are a few counts of this clonotype. This chain joins TRBV7-9 and TRBJ1-3, with D tentatively TRBD1 (5 bases). V lost 1 base, J lost 0 bases, and 7 bases lay in between. The CDR3 totals 15 residues. Per germline, CDR1 SEHNR and CDR2 FQNEAQ (reference sequence). The CDR3 region is CASSLVGDSGNTIYF. The CDR3 DNA sequence: TGTGCCAGCAGCTTAGTGGGGGACTCTGGAAACACCATATATTTT.

The chain couples TRBV18 to TRBJ1-5; no firm D call. Germline values: CDR1 KGHSH, CDR2 LQKENI. CDR3 length equals 13 residues. The V end was cut by 6 bases, the J end by 4 bases, with 10 bases between. DNA of the CDR3: TGTGCCAGCTCGCCCGAGCAGAATCAGCCCCAGCATTTT. This codes for CASSPEQNQPQHF.

The rearrangement joins TRBV19 to TRBJ2-2, with 8 bases matching TRBD2. The CDR3 sequence is 15 residues long. Per the germline V gene, CDR1 is LNHDA and CDR2 is SQIVND (reference sequence). The ends lost 6 bases at V and 3 bases at J; junction bases unmatched: 6. For the CDR3, the DNA is TGTGCCAGTAGACCGGGGGGGCCTTACACCGGGGAGCTGTTTTTT. Translated: CASRPGGPYTGELFF.

Many counts were recorded for this clonotype. J is TRBJ2-3 and V is TRBV7-8, with 7 bases matching TRBD1. Trimming at V came to 4 bases and at J to 7 bases, leaving 11 bases not matched to a gene. In germline, CDR1 is SGHVS, CDR2 FQNEAQ. This CDR3 has 15 residues. As DNA, the CDR3 is TGTGCCAGCAGCTCGACAGGGCCCACCCTCCATACGCAGTATTTT. Protein: CASSSTGPTLHTQYF.

The chain recombines TRBV7-9 with TRBJ1-5, with TRBD1 matching over 8 bases. Trimming removed 5 bases from V and 6 bases from J; junction bases left unmatched: 9. Germline lookup yields CDR1 SEHNR and CDR2 FQNEAQ (reference sequence). The length of the CDR3 is 15 residues. The CDR3 protein is CASSVDREEGQPQHF. Here the CDR3 DNA reads TGTGCCAGCAGCGTGGACAGGGAGGAGGGTCAGCCCCAGCATTTT.

Many counts were recorded for this clonotype. The V and J genes are TRBV7-2 and TRBJ2-7; D is uncertain. CDR3 length: 15 residues. Germline loops: CDR1 SGHTA, CDR2 FQGNSA. Trimming removed 1 base from V and 9 bases from J, with 19 bases in between. The CDR3 sequence: CASSLVQNDPTGQYF. Written as DNA, the CDR3 is TGTGCCAGCAGCTTAGTGCAGAATGACCCCACGGGGCAGTACTTC.

This clonotype was seen a few times. V usage is TRBV20-1 and J usage is TRBJ1-5; TRBD1 is a possible D gene (6 bases). In germline, CDR1 is DFQATT, CDR2 SNEGSKA (reference sequence). V dropped 3 bases and J dropped 3 bases, with 21 bases sitting between them. The CDR3 totals 17 residues. The CDR3 DNA sequence: TGCAGTGCTAGTCAGAGTAGCGGACAGCAATCCAATCAGCCCCAGCATTTT. Translation: CSASQSSGQQSNQPQHF.

V usage is TRBV29-1 and J usage is TRBJ2-7; 7 bases agree with TRBD1. This CDR3 comprises 15 residues. CDR1 and CDR2 from the germline V gene are SQVTM and ANQGSEA. The V segment lost 2 bases and the J segment 1 base; nucleotides outside the gene matches: 8. The DNA for the CDR3 is TGCAGCGTTGAAAAACTGAGACAGGGATCCTACGAGCAGTACTTC. Encoded protein: CSVEKLRQGSYEQYF.

V is TRBV4-1 and J is TRBJ1-1, with D hard to call. The CDR3 has 15 amino acids. Trimming took 1 base from V and 1 from J, leaving 10 bases between them. The germline V gene has CDR1 MGHRA and CDR2 YSYEKL. CDR3 in DNA: TGCGCCAGCAGCCAAGTCCGCGGAGAGAACACTGAAGCTTTCTTT. Translating gives CASSQVRGENTEAFF.

The V and J genes are TRBV5-1 and TRBJ1-5, with TRBD1 as a possible D gene (6 bases). CDR3 length: 17 amino acids. The V gene's germline CDR1 is SGHRS and CDR2 YFSETQ. V lost 5 bases and J lost 5, with 23 bases in between. CDR3 DNA sequence: TGCGCCAGCAGAGCCTTGAGGGGGACGTCGGGGGATCAGCCCCAGCATTTT. It specifies CASRALRGTSGDQPQHF.